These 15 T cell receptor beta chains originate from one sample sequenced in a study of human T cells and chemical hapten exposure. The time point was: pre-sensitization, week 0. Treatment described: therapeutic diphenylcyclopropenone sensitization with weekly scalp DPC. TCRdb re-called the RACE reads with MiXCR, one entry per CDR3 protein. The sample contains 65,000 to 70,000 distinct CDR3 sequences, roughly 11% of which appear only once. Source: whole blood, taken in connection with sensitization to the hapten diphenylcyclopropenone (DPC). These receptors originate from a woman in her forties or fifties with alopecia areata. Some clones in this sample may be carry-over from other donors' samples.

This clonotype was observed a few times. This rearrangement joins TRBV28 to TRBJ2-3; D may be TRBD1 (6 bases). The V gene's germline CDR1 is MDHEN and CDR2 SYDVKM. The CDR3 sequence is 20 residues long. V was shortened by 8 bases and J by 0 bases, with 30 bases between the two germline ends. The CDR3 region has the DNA TGTGCCAGCCAAAACAGCCAGACAGGAGAGAGCATCACTAGCACAGATACGCAGTATTTT. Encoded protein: CASQNSQTGESITSTDTQYF.

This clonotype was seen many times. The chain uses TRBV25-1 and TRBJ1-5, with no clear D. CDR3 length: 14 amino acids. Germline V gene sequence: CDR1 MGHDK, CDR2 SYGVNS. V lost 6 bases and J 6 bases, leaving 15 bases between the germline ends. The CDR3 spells CASSEAGDGQPQHF. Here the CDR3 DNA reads TGTGCCAGCAGCGAGGCGGGCGACGGTCAGCCCCAGCATTTT.

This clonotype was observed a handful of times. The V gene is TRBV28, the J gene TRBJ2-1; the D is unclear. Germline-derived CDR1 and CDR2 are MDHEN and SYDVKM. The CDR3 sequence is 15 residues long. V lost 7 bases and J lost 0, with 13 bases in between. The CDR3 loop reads CASTLAASSYNEQFF. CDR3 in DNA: TGTGCCAGCACCTTGGCCGCCAGCTCCTACAATGAGCAGTTCTTC.

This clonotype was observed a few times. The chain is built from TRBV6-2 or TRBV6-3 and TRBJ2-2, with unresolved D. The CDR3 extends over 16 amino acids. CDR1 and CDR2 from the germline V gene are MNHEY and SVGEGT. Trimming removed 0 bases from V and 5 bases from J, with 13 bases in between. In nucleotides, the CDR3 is TGTGCCAGCAGTTACTCTGAAAAAAGTCTAACCGGGGAGCTGTTTTTT. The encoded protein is CASSYSEKSLTGELFF.

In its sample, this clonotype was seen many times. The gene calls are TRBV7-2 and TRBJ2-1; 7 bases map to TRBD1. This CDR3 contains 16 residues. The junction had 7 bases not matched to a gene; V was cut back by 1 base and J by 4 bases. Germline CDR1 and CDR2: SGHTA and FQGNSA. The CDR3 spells CASSLGLGQVYNEQFF. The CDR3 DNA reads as TGTGCCAGCAGCTTAGGGTTAGGACAGGTGTACAATGAGCAGTTCTTC.

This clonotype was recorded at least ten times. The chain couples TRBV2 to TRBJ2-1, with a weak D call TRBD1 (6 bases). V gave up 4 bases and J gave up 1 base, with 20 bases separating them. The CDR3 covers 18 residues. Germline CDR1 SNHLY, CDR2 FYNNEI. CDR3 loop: CASSGAYVDRTSYNEQFF. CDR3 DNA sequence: TGTGCCAGCAGTGGTGCCTATGTGGACAGAACTTCCTACAATGAGCAGTTCTTC.

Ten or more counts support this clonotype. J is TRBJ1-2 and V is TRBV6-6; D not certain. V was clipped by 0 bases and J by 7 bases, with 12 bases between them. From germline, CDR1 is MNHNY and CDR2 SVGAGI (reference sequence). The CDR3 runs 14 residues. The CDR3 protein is CASSYSSGLGGYTF. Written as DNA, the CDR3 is TGTGCCAGCAGTTACTCGAGTGGGCTGGGTGGCTACACCTTC.

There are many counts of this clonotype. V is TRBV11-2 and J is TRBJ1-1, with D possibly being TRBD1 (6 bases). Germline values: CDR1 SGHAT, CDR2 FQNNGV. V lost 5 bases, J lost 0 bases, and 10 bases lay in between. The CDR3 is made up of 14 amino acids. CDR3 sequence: CASSMGHLNTEAFF. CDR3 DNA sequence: TGTGCCAGCAGCATGGGACACTTGAACACTGAAGCTTTCTTT.

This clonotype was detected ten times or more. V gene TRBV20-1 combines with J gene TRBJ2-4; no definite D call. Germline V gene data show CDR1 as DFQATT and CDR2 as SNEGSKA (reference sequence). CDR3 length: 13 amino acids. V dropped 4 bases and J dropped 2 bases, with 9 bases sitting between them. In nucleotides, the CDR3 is TGCAGTGCTACCGGGCGAACCAAAAACATTCAGTACTTC. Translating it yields CSATGRTKNIQYF.

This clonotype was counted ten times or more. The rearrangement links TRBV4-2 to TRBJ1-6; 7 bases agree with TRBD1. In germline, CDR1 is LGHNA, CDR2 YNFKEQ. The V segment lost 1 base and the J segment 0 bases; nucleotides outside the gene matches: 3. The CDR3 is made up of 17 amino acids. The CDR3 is CASSQVPGGSYNSPLHF. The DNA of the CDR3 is TGTGCCAGCAGCCAAGTCCCAGGGGGCTCCTATAATTCACCCCTCCACTTT.

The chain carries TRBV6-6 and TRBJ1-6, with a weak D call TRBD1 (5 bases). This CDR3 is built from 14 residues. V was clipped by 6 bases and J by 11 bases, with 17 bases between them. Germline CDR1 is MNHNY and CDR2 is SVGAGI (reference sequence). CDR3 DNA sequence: TGTGCCAGCAGACCAGACAGTACGAATCCACCCCTCCACTTT. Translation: CASRPDSTNPPLHF.

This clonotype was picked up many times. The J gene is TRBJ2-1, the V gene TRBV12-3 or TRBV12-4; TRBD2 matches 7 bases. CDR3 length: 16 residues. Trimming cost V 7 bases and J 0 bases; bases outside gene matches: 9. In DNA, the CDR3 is TGTGCCAGCAAACCTCTAGCGGTAAGCTCCTACAATGAGCAGTTCTTC. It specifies CASKPLAVSSYNEQFF.

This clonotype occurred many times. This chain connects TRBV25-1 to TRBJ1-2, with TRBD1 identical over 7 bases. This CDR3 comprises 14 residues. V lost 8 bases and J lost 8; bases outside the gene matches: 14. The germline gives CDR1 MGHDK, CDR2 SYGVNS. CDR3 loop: CASFPQRGRWGYTF. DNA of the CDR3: TGTGCCAGCTTCCCTCAAAGGGGGCGCTGGGGCTACACCTTC.

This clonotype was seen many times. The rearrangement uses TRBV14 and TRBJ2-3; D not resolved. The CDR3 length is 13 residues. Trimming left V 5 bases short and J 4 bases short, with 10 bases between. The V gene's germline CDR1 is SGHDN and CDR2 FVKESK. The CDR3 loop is CASSNVWSDTQYF. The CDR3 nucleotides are TGTGCCAGCAGCAACGTTTGGTCAGATACGCAGTATTTT.

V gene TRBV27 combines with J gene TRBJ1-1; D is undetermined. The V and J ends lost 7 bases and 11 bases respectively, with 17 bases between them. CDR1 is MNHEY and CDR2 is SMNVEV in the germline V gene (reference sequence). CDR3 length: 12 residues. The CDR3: CASTSSRGGAFF. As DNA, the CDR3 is TGTGCCAGCACCTCATCCCGTGGAGGGGCTTTCTTT.